Presented here are 18 T cell receptor beta chains from one specimen sequenced in a study of T cells in Graves' hyperthyroidism and ophthalmopathy. TCR beta CDR3 region amplification was performed from RNA transcripts. Primed by the HTBI set, a first-round RT-PCR was run on the TCR CDR3. One entry per CDR3 protein results from TCRdb running MiXCR on the multiplex PCR reads. The sample gives approximately 400,000 distinct CDR3 sequences, 15% to 19% of which show up once; around 7% is in the top ten. Material for sequencing was blood. The receptor source for this set is a woman under 30 with Graves' hyperthyroidism.

This clonotype showed up many times. CDR3 sequence: CSVGEGLGEQYF. CDR3 coding DNA: TGCAGCGTTGGGGAAGGGCTCGGGGAGCAGTACTTC. The chain is built from TRBV29-1 and TRBJ2-7; D gene ambiguous. The germline V and J ends were trimmed by 4 bases and 7 bases, with 14 bases remaining between them. This CDR3 region has 12 residues. Germline V gene lookup returns CDR1 SQVTM and CDR2 ANQGSEA.

This chain links TRBV20-1 with TRBJ1-3, with TRBD1 matching 9 bases. Germline assignment: CDR1 DFQATT and CDR2 SNEGSKA (reference sequence). V lost 6 bases, J lost 4 bases, and 7 bases stayed unmatched. This CDR3 spans 14 amino acids. The CDR3 protein is CSATATGGGNTIYF. DNA for the CDR3: TGCAGTGCAACCGCCACAGGGGGCGGAAACACCATATATTTT.

This clonotype was seen at least ten times. This chain uses TRBV2 with TRBJ2-5, with TRBD1 matching over 9 bases. The J segment lost 2 bases and the V segment lost 4 bases, leaving 2 bases of the junction unmatched. CDR1 SNHLY and CDR2 FYNNEI come from the germline V gene. The CDR3 runs to 14 residues. The CDR3 sequence: CASSGTGAQETQYF. The CDR3 DNA is TGTGCCAGCAGTGGGACAGGGGCTCAAGAGACCCAGTACTTC.

This chain uses TRBV2 with TRBJ2-7, with TRBD2 identical over 8 bases. The CDR3 is 14 residues long. Per germline, CDR1 SNHLY and CDR2 FYNNEI. With 1 base clipped from V and 6 bases from J, the junction kept 5 bases outside the gene matches. The CDR3 region is CASSEGLARIEQYF. The CDR3 nucleotides are TGTGCCAGCAGTGAAGGACTAGCGAGGATCGAGCAGTACTTC. Full variable domain (missing parts from reference TRBV2 and TRBJ2-7): EPEVTQTPSHQVTQMGQEVILRCVPISNHLYFYWYRQILGQKVEFLVSFYNNEISEKSEIFDDQFSVERPDGSNFTLKIRSTKLEDSAMYFCASSEGLARIEQYFGPGTRLTVT.

This clonotype was picked up many times. This sequence joins TRBV7-2 and TRBJ2-7, with TRBD1 identical over 9 bases. Germline V CDR1 and CDR2: SGHTA, FQGNSA. The V gene end was trimmed by 5 bases and the J gene end by 5 bases; junction bases not matched to a gene: 10. The CDR3 consists of 15 residues. The CDR3 DNA sequence: TGTGCCAGCAGCGGGTCGGACAGGGGTCACCACGAGCAGTACTTC. It encodes CASSGSDRGHHEQYF.

This clonotype was detected many times. The V call is TRBV11-2, the J call TRBJ2-3, with D hard to call. Per the germline V gene, CDR1 is SGHAT and CDR2 is FQNNGV. The V and J ends lost 3 bases and 0 bases respectively, with 13 bases between them. The CDR3 loop spans 16 amino acids. CDR3 sequence (DNA): TGTGCCAGCAGCTTGCTGGAACGGATAAGCACAGATACGCAGTATTTT. Its protein is CASSLLERISTDTQYF.

This clonotype was detected ten times or more. The chain is built from TRBV3-1 and TRBJ1-3; D remains unclear. The CDR3 consists of 16 residues. CDR1 and CDR2 from the germline V gene are LGHDT and YNNKEL (reference sequence). The V end was cut by 1 base, the J end by 4 bases, with 14 bases between. The CDR3 sequence is CASSQGNSGSGNTIYF. The CDR3 DNA is TGTGCCAGCAGCCAAGGAAACAGCGGCTCAGGAAACACCATATATTTT.

Notes on this clonotype: This may come from a read error, since a much larger clone is one base off. The chain carries TRBV6-1 and TRBJ1-5, with 9 bases identical to TRBD1. CDR3 length: 15 amino acids. Germline CDR1 and CDR2: MNHNS and SASEGT. The ends lost 4 bases at V and 4 bases at J; junction bases unmatched: 5. The CDR3 DNA reads as TGTGCCAGCAGTGTCCGGGACAGGGTGAATCAGCCCCAGCATTTT. This codes for CASSVRDRVNQPQHF.

This clonotype showed up just a few times. J is TRBJ2-3 and V is TRBV15; D remains ambiguous. CDR3 length equals 15 residues. Trimming took 1 base from V and 7 from J, leaving 15 bases between them. CDR1 and CDR2 from the germline V gene are LNHNV and YYDKDF (reference sequence). CDR3 protein: CATSRGGFQGNTQYF. The CDR3 nucleotides read TGTGCCACCAGCAGAGGCGGATTTCAAGGGAATACGCAGTATTTT.

This clonotype was observed a handful of times. The chain employs TRBV15 and TRBJ2-5; tentative D call: TRBD2 (6 bases). V was cut by 0 bases and J by 4 bases, with 15 bases left in between. The CDR3 sequence is 16 residues long. Per the germline V gene, CDR1 is LNHNV and CDR2 is YYDKDF (reference sequence). The CDR3 sequence: CATSRDKRGGGETQYF. The CDR3 DNA follows: TGTGCCACCAGCAGAGATAAAAGGGGAGGTGGAGAGACCCAGTACTTC. Supplemented by reference TRBV15 and TRBJ2-5, the full variable domain reads DAMVIQNPRYQVTQFGKPVTLSCSQTLNHNVMYWYQQKSSQAPKLLFHYYDKDFNNEADTPDNFQSRRPNTSFCFLDIRSPGLGDTAMYLCATSRDKRGGGETQYFGPGTRLLVL.

The chain uses TRBV4-1 and TRBJ2-1; 8 nucleotides agree with TRBD2. Germline CDR1 is MGHRA and CDR2 is YSYEKL. The ends lost 1 base at V and 8 bases at J; junction bases unmatched: 7. The CDR3 totals 15 residues. The CDR3 bases are TGCGCCAGCAGCCAAGGAGCGGGAGTCTTCGATGAGCAGTTCTTC. Amino acid sequence: CASSQGAGVFDEQFF.

This clonotype has more than one count but fewer than ten. DNA of the CDR3: TGTGCCAGCAACGGACAGGGGTATAGTCAGCCCCAGCATTTT. It yields the protein CASNGQGYSQPQHF. This sequence joins TRBV12-3 or TRBV12-4 and TRBJ1-5; the match to TRBD1 covers 9 bases. The CDR3 sequence is 14 residues long. V was clipped by 7 bases and J by 6 bases; unmatched bases: 7.

This clonotype was recorded many times. The chain carries TRBV13 and TRBJ2-3, with 7 positions matching TRBD2. From germline, CDR1 is PRHDT and CDR2 FYEKMQ (reference sequence). The CDR3 contains 16 residues. V gave up 2 bases and J gave up 0 bases; unmatched junction bases: 5. This CDR3 reads CASSLRSGASTDTQYF. The CDR3 coding sequence is TGTGCCAGCAGCTTAAGAAGCGGGGCTAGCACAGATACGCAGTATTTT.

Regarding this clonotype: A much larger clone lies a single base off, so this may be a read error. As the CDR3 is not closed by the conserved phenylalanine or tryptophan, this likely results from a read error. The rearrangement links TRBV10-3 to TRBJ1-4; D gene uncertain. The CDR3 consists of 13 residues. CDR1 is ENHRY, CDR2 SYGVKD, per germline. Trimming pared 10 bases from V and 6 bases from J, leaving 15 bases between. The CDR3 is CASGGRVDEKLFL. The CDR3 nucleotides read TGTGCCAGCGGAGGGAGAGTTGATGAAAAACTGTTTCTT.

This clonotype was detected many times. The J gene is TRBJ2-1, the V gene TRBV7-2, with 8 bases fitting TRBD2. The V gene end was trimmed by 5 bases and the J gene end by 3 bases; junction bases not matched to a gene: 6. Germline assignment: CDR1 SGHTA and CDR2 FQGNSA. The length of the CDR3 is 15 residues. The CDR3 DNA is TGTGCCAGCAGCCCTAGCGGGCCAGGCTACAATGAGCAGTTCTTC. It is translated as CASSPSGPGYNEQFF.

This clonotype occurred many times. This rearrangement joins TRBV20-1 to TRBJ2-3; D is uncertain. CDR1 is DFQATT and CDR2 is SNEGSKA in the germline V gene (reference sequence). The length of the CDR3 is 13 residues. V dropped 1 base and J dropped 8 bases, with 13 bases sitting between them. DNA for the CDR3: TGCAGTGCTAGAGTCGAGGTGCTGGGTACGCAGTATTTT. It yields the protein CSARVEVLGTQYF.

This clonotype was observed a handful of times. The genes are TRBV2 and TRBJ2-7; 9 nucleotides align to TRBD2. Germline V lookup: CDR1 SNHLY, CDR2 FYNNEI. The CDR3 has 15 residues. The ends lost 3 bases at V and 4 bases at J; junction bases unmatched: 7. CDR3 in amino acids: CASSDRGTSWYEQYF. CDR3 sequence (DNA): TGTGCCAGCAGTGATCGAGGGACTAGCTGGTACGAGCAGTACTTC.

This clonotype was observed many times. The rearrangement uses TRBV6-1 and TRBJ1-1; D ambiguous. The germline gives CDR1 MNHNS, CDR2 SASEGT. Trimming took off 5 bases at V and 1 base at J, with 14 bases between the two ends. The CDR3 has 15 amino acids. The CDR3 here is CASSYDSAPNTEAFF. The CDR3 region has the DNA TGTGCCAGCAGTTACGACTCCGCACCGAACACTGAAGCTTTCTTT.